This TCR beta chain was sequenced for a study of blood T cell repertoires in COVID-19. The method was immunoSEQ multiplex PCR; TCRdb's version includes in-frame clones alone and lacks a portion of them. The table has about 300,000 clones, about 87% seen once. Trimming cost V 2 bases and J 4 bases, with 18 bases left between them. This CDR3 is built from 15 residues. CDR1 SQVTM and CDR2 ANQGSEA come from the germline V gene. This chain uses TRBV29-1 with TRBJ2-7, with D possibly TRBD1 on 6 matching bases. The receptor was derived from a woman younger than 45 who had recovered from COVID-19. The specimen was peripheral blood. CDR3 DNA: TGCAGCGTTGAAAAGGGGGACCAATTTAGTTACGAGCAGTACTTC. Protein sequence: CSVEKGDQFSYEQYF.